A single sample is the source of the 2 T cell receptor beta chains below, sequenced in a study of blood T cells in healthy people across ages. Primers used in a second PCR of about 7 to 11 cycles were a sample-barcoded 5' primer and a J-beta primer mix. From the 5' RACE reads, TCRdb called clonotypes with MiXCR, one entry per CDR3 protein. The sample gives roughly 500,000 distinct CDR3 sequences, 25% to 30% of which show up once; about 18% is in the top ten. The sequenced sample consisted of blood. The source is a woman in her seventies in good health.

This clonotype has at least ten counts. The chain joins TRBV5-1 to TRBJ1-4, with 11 bases fitting TRBD1. The CDR3 is 16 residues long. Germline CDR1 and CDR2: SGHRS and YFSETQ. V shed 4 bases, J shed 3 bases, and the junction held 5 bases outside the gene matches. The CDR3 DNA is TGCGCCAGCAGCCCGGACAGGGGGCGAGCTAATGAAAAACTGTTTTTT. Translating it yields CASSPDRGRANEKLFF. Combining the CDR3 with reference TRBV5-1 and TRBJ1-4 gives the whole variable domain KAGVTQTPRYLIKTRGQQVTLSCSPISGHRSVSWYQQTPGQGLQFLFEYFSETQRNKGNFPGRFSGRQFSNSRSEMNVSTLELGDSALYLCASSPDRGRANEKLFFGSGTQLSVL.

The sample holds a few counts of this clonotype. This rearrangement joins TRBV10-3 to TRBJ2-1, with 8 bases fitting TRBD2. Trimming took 2 bases from V and 10 from J; bases not matched to a gene: 7. The CDR3 covers 14 residues. Germline loops: CDR1 ENHRY, CDR2 SYGVKD. CDR3 DNA sequence: TGTGCCATCAGTGAGGGTAGCGGGGTTATCGAGCAGTTCTTC. Protein sequence: CAISEGSGVIEQFF.